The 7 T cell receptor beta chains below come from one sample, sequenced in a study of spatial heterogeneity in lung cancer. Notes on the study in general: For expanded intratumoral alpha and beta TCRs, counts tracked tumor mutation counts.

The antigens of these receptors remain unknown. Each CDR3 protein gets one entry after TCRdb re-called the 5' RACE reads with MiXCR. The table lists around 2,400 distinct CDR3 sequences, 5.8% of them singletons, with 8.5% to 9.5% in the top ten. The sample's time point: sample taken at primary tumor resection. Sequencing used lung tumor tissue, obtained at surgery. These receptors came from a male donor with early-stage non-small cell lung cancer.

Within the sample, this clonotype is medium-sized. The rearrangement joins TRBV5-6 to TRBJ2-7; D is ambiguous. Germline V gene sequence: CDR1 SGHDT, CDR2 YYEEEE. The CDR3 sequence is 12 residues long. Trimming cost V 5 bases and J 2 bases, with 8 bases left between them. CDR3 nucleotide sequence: TGTGCCAGCAGGTCAGCAACCTACGAGCAGTACTTC. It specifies CASRSATYEQYF.

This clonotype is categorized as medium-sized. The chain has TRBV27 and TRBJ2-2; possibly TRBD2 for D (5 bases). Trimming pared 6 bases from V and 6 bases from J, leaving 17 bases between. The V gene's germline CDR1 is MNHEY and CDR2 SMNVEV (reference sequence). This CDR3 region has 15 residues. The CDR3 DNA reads TGTGCCAGCAGACCAGGCCAGGCGCGGGCCGGGGAGCTGTTTTTT. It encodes CASRPGQARAGELFF.

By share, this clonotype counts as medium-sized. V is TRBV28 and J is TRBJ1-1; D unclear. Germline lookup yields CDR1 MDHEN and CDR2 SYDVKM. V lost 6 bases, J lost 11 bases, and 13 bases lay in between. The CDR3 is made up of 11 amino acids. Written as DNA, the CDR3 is TGTGCCAGCAGCGTAACTCGTCGGGCTTTCTTT. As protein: CASSVTRRAFF.

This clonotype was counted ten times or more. CDR3 bases: TGTGCCAGCAGCTTAGTAGAGGAGGCAATCCCCACGAGGGAGCAGTACTTC. Amino acid sequence: CASSLVEEAIPTREQYF. This chain uses TRBV7-2 with TRBJ2-7, with D possibly TRBD2 on 5 matching bases. This CDR3 region has 17 residues. V was shortened by 1 base and J by 7 bases, with 23 bases between the two germline ends. Looked up from germline, CDR1 is SGHTA and CDR2 is FQGNSA.

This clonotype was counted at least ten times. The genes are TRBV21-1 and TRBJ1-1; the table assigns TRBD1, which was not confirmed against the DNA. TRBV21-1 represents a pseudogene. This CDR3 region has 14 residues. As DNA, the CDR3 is TGTGCCAGCAGCACCGGGACGGCGAGCACTGAAGCTTTCTTT. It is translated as CASSTGTASTEAFF.

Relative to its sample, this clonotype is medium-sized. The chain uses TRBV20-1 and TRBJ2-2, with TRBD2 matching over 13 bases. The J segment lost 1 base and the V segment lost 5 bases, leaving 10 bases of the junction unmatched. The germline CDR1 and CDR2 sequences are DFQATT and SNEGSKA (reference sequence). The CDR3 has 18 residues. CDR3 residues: CSALGLAGVKLNTGELFF. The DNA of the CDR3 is TGCAGTGCTCTAGGACTAGCGGGAGTAAAACTGAACACCGGGGAGCTGTTTTTT.

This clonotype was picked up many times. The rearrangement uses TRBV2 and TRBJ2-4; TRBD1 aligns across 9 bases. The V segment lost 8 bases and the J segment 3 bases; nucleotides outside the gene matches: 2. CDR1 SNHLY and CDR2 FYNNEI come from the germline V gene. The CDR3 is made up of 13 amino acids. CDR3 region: CASLDRGKNIQYF. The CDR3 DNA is TGTGCCAGCTTGGACAGGGGCAAAAACATTCAGTACTTC.